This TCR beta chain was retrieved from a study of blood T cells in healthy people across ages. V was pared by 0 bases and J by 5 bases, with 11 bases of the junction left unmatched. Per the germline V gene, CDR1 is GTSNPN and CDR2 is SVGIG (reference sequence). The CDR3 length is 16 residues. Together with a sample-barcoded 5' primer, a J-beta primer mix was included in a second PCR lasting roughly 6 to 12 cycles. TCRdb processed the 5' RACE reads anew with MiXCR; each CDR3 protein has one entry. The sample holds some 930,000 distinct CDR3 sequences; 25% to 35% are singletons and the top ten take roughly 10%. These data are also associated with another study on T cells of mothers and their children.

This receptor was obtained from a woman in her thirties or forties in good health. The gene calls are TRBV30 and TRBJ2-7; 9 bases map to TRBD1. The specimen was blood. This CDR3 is CAWSVQPGQGPHEQYF. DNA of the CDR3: TGTGCCTGGAGTGTACAGCCAGGACAGGGGCCCCACGAGCAGTACTTC.